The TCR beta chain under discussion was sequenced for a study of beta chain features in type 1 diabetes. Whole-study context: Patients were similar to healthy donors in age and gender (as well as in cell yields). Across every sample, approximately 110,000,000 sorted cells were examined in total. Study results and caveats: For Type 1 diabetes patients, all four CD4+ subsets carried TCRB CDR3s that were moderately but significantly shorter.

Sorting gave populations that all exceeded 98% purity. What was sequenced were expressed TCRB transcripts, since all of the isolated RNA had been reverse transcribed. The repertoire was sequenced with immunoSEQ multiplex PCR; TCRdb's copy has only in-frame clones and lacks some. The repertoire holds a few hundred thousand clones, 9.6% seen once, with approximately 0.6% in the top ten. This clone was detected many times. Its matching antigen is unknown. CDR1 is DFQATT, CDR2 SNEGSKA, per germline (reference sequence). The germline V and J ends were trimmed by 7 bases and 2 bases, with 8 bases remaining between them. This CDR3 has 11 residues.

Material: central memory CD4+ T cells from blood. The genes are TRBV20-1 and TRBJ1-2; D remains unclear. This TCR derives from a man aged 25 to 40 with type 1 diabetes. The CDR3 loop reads CSGRWNYGYTF. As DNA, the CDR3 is TGCAGTGGGAGGTGGAACTATGGCTACACCTTC.